The entry below gives a single T cell receptor (beta chain) sequence along with its context. V shed 6 bases and J shed 4 bases, with 13 bases lying between them. The CDR3 loop spans 13 amino acids. Germline V lookup: CDR1 MDHEN, CDR2 SYDVKM. Sorted-subset replicate PCRs used about 200 ng DNA, approximately 33,000 T cell genomes. Assay used: immunoSEQ multiplex PCR; TCRdb lists only in-frame clones, some missing. The sample lists 2 million to 2.5 million clones, 93% occurring once. The data belong to a study of shared clonotypes between healthy human individuals. About the study: Contributing individuals were a couple of females and three males aged 18 to 49.

The TCR was taken from a young man in good health. Some clones in this sample may be carry-over from other donors' samples. V usage is TRBV28 and J usage is TRBJ2-7; TRBD1 or TRBD2 may be the D gene (6 bases each). Sequenced sample: naive CD4+ T cells from PBMCs. The subset here: CD45RA+ positively selected. CDR3 sequence (DNA): TGTGCCAGCAGGGGGGCGGGGACGTACGAGCAGTACTTC. Encoded protein: CASRGAGTYEQYF.